This T cell receptor beta chain was captured in a study of beta chain features in type 1 diabetes (dated by TCRdb to 2016 to 2019). About the study as a whole: Patients and healthy donors did not differ in mean age, gender distribution, total cell number or subset yield. A total of about 100,000,000 sorted cells were examined across all samples, and RNA yield correlated strongly with the number of cells per subset. In the study, recently diagnosed type 1 diabetes patients and matched healthy donors were compared on the TCRB repertoires of their sorted circulating CD4+ T cell subsets. Whereas all 30 or so donors provided naive and central memory subsets, regulatory and stem cell-like memory subsets were isolated from just 8 patients and roughly eight healthy donors. General study outcomes and caveats: Fewer insertions and more nucleotide deletions at VDJ recombination sites were observed in patients with type 1 diabetes, implying thymic rearrangement abnormalities. Shorter templates might be favored by PCR, yet because patient and control samples were amplified and corrected together, any such skew would affect both groups equally. A moderate but significant shortening of TCRB CDR3 length was observed in type 1 diabetes patients in all four CD4+ subsets. Because cDNA was sequenced instead of genomic DNA, activated cells with high expression could be over-represented, although the groups did not differ in activation or CD3 levels. Because small numbers of individuals were included in the HLA sub-analyses, any influence of HLA type on TCRB rearrangement was left unresolved. Naive, central memory and regulatory TCRB repertoires appeared to be more similar among patients than among healthy donors.

To note about this clone: The antigen it recognizes is unknown. No much larger clonotype is one base removed from it; base qualities were not supplied.

The entire isolated RNA was reverse transcribed using the High Capacity cDNA Reverse Transcription Kit, and thus expressed TCRB transcripts were sequenced. For stem cell-like memory T cell samples, survey-depth immunoSEQ sequencing was used, averaging about 930,000 total reads per sample. Sorted cells were lysed in RLT buffer, and RNA was extracted using DNase-treated RNeasy Micro or Mini kits according to cell number. To prevent cross-contamination, each cell subset was processed individually, whereas patient and healthy donor samples were processed jointly. The immunoSEQ multiplex PCR was used to amplify TCRB sequences from cDNA, generating 87-bp fragments that spanned the CDR3 region. The amplicons were sequenced using the Illumina HiSeq platform. The authors' analysis ran thus. PCR bias was computationally corrected using synthetic template baselines, reads within Hamming distance 2 were collapsed, and singletons that could not be merged were discarded. Reads were aligned against IMGT so that V, D and J genes, CDR3 length and insertions or deletions at six rearrangement sites could be assigned. Within each subset, clonotype counts were normalized to the number of sorted cells before true diversity and Gini coefficients were calculated with the tcR R package. The overlap coefficient, calculated on TCRB nucleotide sequences, was used to quantify repertoire sharing. Not all clones reach the TCRdb copy of this immuneACCESS table, which keeps in-frame sequences only. Checked studies attribute under half of the gap to unresolved V genes and leave the rest unexplained. V and J calls and clone size are given by that table; D and trimming were obtained from the DNA. The sample yields over 14,000 clones; roughly three quarters were counted once. In total, the top ten clones hold around 0.31% of the sample.

The CDR3 has 16 amino acids, counting the end cysteine and phenylalanine. The sequence is cut down to CDR3 DNA, 48 bases in frame from base 1. A single peripheral blood draw of 95 to 150 mL on average was collected from each donor into heparinised tubes. Using a panel that included CD45RO, CCR7, CD25, CD127, CD95 and CD27, naive, central memory, regulatory and stem cell-like memory CD4+ T cells were sorted on a BD FACSAria II. A purity above 98% was achieved for all sorted populations. PBMCs were separated immediately by Lymphoprep density gradient centrifugation and were stained directly, without being cultured. So that batch effects would be minimized, each experiment stained and sorted samples in pairs, pairing one healthy donor with one patient.

Sequences were obtained from stem cell memory CD4+ T cells from blood. The cell subset or site label on this specimen signifies: stem cell-like memory CD4+ T cells. The V gene is TRBV21-1 and the J gene is TRBJ2-1; TRBD2, the table's D call, lacks a check against the DNA. TRBV21-1 is flagged as a pseudogene. This TCR was recovered from a woman under 30 with type 1 diabetes. The DNA is as follows: TGTGCCAGCAGCAAAGCGGGGCTAGCGGGAGTTCGGGAGCAGTTCTTC. This encodes CASSKAGLAGVREQFF.